This is a list of T cell receptor beta chains from one sample in a study of beta chain features in type 1 diabetes. Sequenced by immunoSEQ multiplex PCR; TCRdb stores in-frame clones only, minus some. Of fewer than 350,000 clones in the sample, 14% to 15% were seen once. The sample was naive CD4+ T cells from blood. The receptor source for this set is a man aged 18 to 30 with type 1 diabetes. CDR3s include the opening cysteine and the closing phenylalanine or tryptophan. A D gene is named only where the DNA matches it firmly. Size values are once, few and many counts, or a class for expanded clones, and some rows have none.

CDR3nt: TGCAGCGTTGACTACAGGGGCAACACAGATACGCAGTATTTT
CDR3aa: CSVDYRGNTDTQYF
j_gene: TRBJ2-3
abundance: .
v_gene: TRBV29-1
d_gene: TRBD1

CDR3nt: TGTGCCAGCAGCCTTCCGGGAGAGGTACCCTACGAGCAGTACTTC
CDR3aa: CASSLPGEVPYEQYF
j_gene: TRBJ2-7
abundance: .
v_gene: TRBV5-6
d_gene: .

CDR3nt: TGTGCCAGTACCCAACTACGACTAGCGGGAGGGGAGGGCGAGCAGTTCTTC
CDR3aa: CASTQLRLAGGEGEQFF
j_gene: TRBJ2-1
abundance: once
v_gene: TRBV19
d_gene: TRBD2

CDR3nt: TGCAGTGCTCCCGTCGACTATGGCTACACCTTC
CDR3aa: CSAPVDYGYTF
j_gene: TRBJ1-2
abundance: .
v_gene: TRBV20-1
d_gene: .

CDR3nt: TGTGCCAGCAGCTTATCCCGGACAGCAAAACTGTTTTTT
CDR3aa: CASSLSRTAKLFF
j_gene: TRBJ1-4
abundance: .
v_gene: TRBV11-2
d_gene: .

CDR3nt: TGTGCCAGCAGTTACTCGAGGGAGACCCAGTACTTC
CDR3aa: CASSYSRETQYF
j_gene: TRBJ2-5
abundance: few
v_gene: TRBV6-5
d_gene: .

CDR3nt: TGTGCCAGCAGCTTAGCGGGACAGACGAACACTGAAGCTTTCTTT
CDR3aa: CASSLAGQTNTEAFF
j_gene: TRBJ1-1
abundance: .
v_gene: TRBV7-2
d_gene: TRBD1

CDR3nt: TGTGCCAGCAGTACGGGACAGGGGGCCTACGAGCAGTACTTC
CDR3aa: CASSTGQGAYEQYF
j_gene: TRBJ2-7
abundance: few
v_gene: TRBV28
d_gene: TRBD1

CDR3nt: TGTGCCAGCAGGTACCGGGAAGGCTACACCTTC
CDR3aa: CASRYREGYTF
j_gene: TRBJ1-2
abundance: .
v_gene: TRBV6-5
d_gene: .

CDR3nt: TGTGCCAGCAGCTTTAACAGGGGCACTGAAGCTTTCTTT
CDR3aa: CASSFNRGTEAFF
j_gene: TRBJ1-1
abundance: few
v_gene: TRBV7-9
d_gene: TRBD1

CDR3nt: TGCGCCAGCAGCTGGGGGGACAGGGACACTGAAGCTTTCTTT
CDR3aa: CASSWGDRDTEAFF
j_gene: TRBJ1-1
abundance: few
v_gene: TRBV5-1
d_gene: TRBD1

CDR3nt: TGTGCCAGCAGCTTAAAAGGGGTAGCTGGGGCCCACACAGATACGCAGTATTTT
CDR3aa: CASSLKGVAGAHTDTQYF
j_gene: TRBJ2-3
abundance: few
v_gene: TRBV7-2
d_gene: .

CDR3nt: TGTGCCAGTAGTCAGACAGGCCCCTACAATGAGCAGTTCTTC
CDR3aa: CASSQTGPYNEQFF
j_gene: TRBJ2-1
abundance: few
v_gene: TRBV19
d_gene: .

CDR3nt: TGCGCCAGCAGCTTGGGCCTAGCGGGACCAGATACGCAGTATTTT
CDR3aa: CASSLGLAGPDTQYF
j_gene: TRBJ2-3
abundance: few
v_gene: TRBV5-1
d_gene: TRBD2

CDR3nt: TGCAGCGTTGAAGCATTGACAGGATCTAGGTACGAGCAGTACTTC
CDR3aa: CSVEALTGSRYEQYF
j_gene: TRBJ2-7
abundance: .
v_gene: TRBV29-1
d_gene: .

CDR3nt: TGTGCCACCCAAAGAGGGACTAGCGGCACAGATACGCAGTATTTT
CDR3aa: CATQRGTSGTDTQYF
j_gene: TRBJ2-3
abundance: .
v_gene: TRBV7-2
d_gene: TRBD2

CDR3nt: TGTGCCAGCAGCCAAGTAACGGGACTAGCGGGTTTAAGCTCCTACAATGAGCAGTTCTTC
CDR3aa: CASSQVTGLAGLSSYNEQFF
j_gene: TRBJ2-1
abundance: few
v_gene: TRBV4-2
d_gene: TRBD2

CDR3nt: TGCGCCAGCAGCCAAGGGTCAGCGGACTATGGCTACACCTTC
CDR3aa: CASSQGSADYGYTF
j_gene: TRBJ1-2
abundance: .
v_gene: TRBV4-3
d_gene: .

CDR3nt: TGTGCCAGCTCACCACCTGCCCCAGTCCCTCGTGGTACGCAGTATTTT
CDR3aa: CASSPPAPVPRGTQYF
j_gene: TRBJ2-3
abundance: few
v_gene: TRBV18
d_gene: .

CDR3nt: TGCGCCAGCAGCTTAGACCGAGCGGGCCAAGAGACCCAGTACTTC
CDR3aa: CASSLDRAGQETQYF
j_gene: TRBJ2-5
abundance: few
v_gene: TRBV5-1
d_gene: .